One sample yielded the 26 T cell receptor beta chains listed below, sequenced in a study of T cells in Graves' hyperthyroidism and ophthalmopathy. Template material for amplifying TCR beta CDR3 regions consisted of RNA transcripts. With the HTBI primer set, the TCR CDR3 went through a first round of RT-PCR. TCRdb ran MiXCR on the multiplex PCR reads and lists one entry per CDR3 protein. The sample carries approximately 720,000 distinct CDR3 sequences, approximately 19% recorded once. Specimen: blood. These receptors were obtained from a woman between 45 and 65 years old with Graves' hyperthyroidism that later progressed to Graves' ophthalmopathy.

The chain links TRBV11-2 to TRBJ1-2, with TRBD1 matching 7 bases. This CDR3 has 13 amino acids. The trim removed 3 bases at V and 4 bases at J, leaving 2 bases unmatched. Per germline, CDR1 SGHAT and CDR2 FQNNGV. The CDR3 bases are TGTGCCAGCAGCTTTGACAGGGCCTATGGCTACACCTTC. It translates to CASSFDRAYGYTF.

V is TRBV30 and J is TRBJ2-1; D unresolved. The CDR3 has 12 amino acids. Germline values: CDR1 GTSNPN, CDR2 SVGIG (reference sequence). The CDR3 region is CATSSSPHEQFF. Here the CDR3 DNA reads TGTGCGACTTCGTCCAGCCCCCATGAGCAGTTCTTC.

There are a few counts of this clonotype. The J gene is TRBJ2-5, the V gene TRBV7-8, with TRBD1 matching 8 bases. Germline V gene lookup returns CDR1 SGHVS and CDR2 FQNEAQ. With 1 base clipped from V and 5 bases from J, the junction kept 9 bases outside the gene matches. The length of the CDR3 is 16 residues. The CDR3 region has the DNA TGTGCCAGCAGCTTAGATACAGGGGGGACGGGGGAGACCCAGTACTTC. Protein sequence: CASSLDTGGTGETQYF.

This clonotype has a count of ten or more. The chain employs TRBV27 and TRBJ2-1; weak D call: TRBD2 (5 bases). V lost 6 bases, J lost 3 bases, and 15 bases lay in between. In germline, CDR1 is MNHEY, CDR2 SMNVEV (reference sequence). CDR3 size: 15 residues. The CDR3 loop reads CASRIREPVYNEQFF. CDR3 sequence (DNA): TGTGCCAGCAGGATCCGGGAACCCGTCTACAATGAGCAGTTCTTC.

This clonotype was recorded a few times. This chain uses TRBV20-1 with TRBJ1-3; TRBD1 agrees at 9 bases. The trim removed 0 bases at V and 3 bases at J, leaving 12 bases unmatched. Germline loops: CDR1 DFQATT, CDR2 SNEGSKA (reference sequence). This CDR3 spans 18 amino acids. DNA for the CDR3: TGCAGTGCTAGAGATCGGCACGGACAGGGGCGCAGTGGAAACACCATATATTTT. Its translation is CSARDRHGQGRSGNTIYF.

In this sample, this clonotype turned up many times. This rearrangement joins TRBV20-1 to TRBJ1-5; 9 bases map to TRBD1. The ends lost 6 bases at V and 5 bases at J; junction bases unmatched: 5. Germline lookup yields CDR1 DFQATT and CDR2 SNEGSKA (reference sequence). The CDR3 consists of 13 residues. The CDR3 loop reads CSADTGGHQPQHF. DNA for the CDR3: TGCAGTGCGGACACAGGGGGCCATCAGCCCCAGCATTTT.

This clonotype was recorded at least ten times. V gene TRBV20-1 combines with J gene TRBJ2-3; D perhaps matches TRBD2 (6 bases). V was clipped by 6 bases and J by 0 bases, with 22 bases between them. The CDR3 loop spans 17 amino acids. Germline V gene data show CDR1 as DFQATT and CDR2 as SNEGSKA (reference sequence). The CDR3, as DNA: TGCAGTGCCCCCCACAGCGTACTCGGGGGAAGCACAGATACGCAGTATTTT. It specifies CSAPHSVLGGSTDTQYF.

The chain links TRBV5-1 to TRBJ1-2; a weak D match, TRBD1 (6 bases). Germline V gene data show CDR1 as SGHRS and CDR2 as YFSETQ. The CDR3 is made up of 15 amino acids. V was clipped by 2 bases and J by 5 bases, with 16 bases between them. CDR3 loop: CASSLGMGGRYGYTF. In DNA, the CDR3 is TGCGCCAGCAGCTTAGGTATGGGGGGCAGATATGGCTACACCTTC.

This clonotype came up many times. The CDR3 spells CSARTSGGFSYNEQFF. The CDR3 DNA reads as TGCAGTGCCAGGACTAGCGGGGGTTTCTCCTACAATGAGCAGTTCTTC. The chain couples TRBV20-1 to TRBJ2-1; 13 bases match TRBD2. The CDR3 consists of 16 residues. CDR1 and CDR2 from the germline V gene are DFQATT and SNEGSKA (reference sequence). Trimming cost V 6 bases and J 0 bases; bases outside gene matches: 5.

This clonotype was counted many times. This chain links TRBV5-1 with TRBJ1-1, with a tentative D call TRBD1 (5 bases). V lost 1 base, J lost 3 bases, and 13 bases lay in between. Germline loops: CDR1 SGHRS, CDR2 YFSETQ. CDR3 length equals 15 residues. CDR3 bases: TGCGCCAGCAGCTTGAGCGGGGGAGTCGACACTGAAGCTTTCTTT. Its translation: CASSLSGGVDTEAFF.

This clonotype was counted once. This may be a read error: a much more frequent sequence differs by one nucleotide. The chain recombines TRBV5-1 with TRBJ2-1, with TRBD2 matching 8 bases. Germline trimming cut 0 bases from V and 3 bases from J; bases unmatched to any gene: 5. The CDR3 loop spans 16 amino acids. The germline gives CDR1 SGHRS, CDR2 YFSETQ. CDR3 residues: CASSLVPLADYNEQFF. CDR3 sequence (DNA): TGCGCCAGCAGCTTGGTCCCACTAGCGGACTACAATGAGCAGTTCTTC.

This rearrangement joins TRBV30 to TRBJ2-7; 9 bases are a match to TRBD1. The CDR3 is 12 residues long. Losses at the gene ends were 4 bases for V and 8 bases for J; bases not matched to a gene: 6. Looked up from germline, CDR1 is GTSNPN and CDR2 is SVGIG (reference sequence). Here the CDR3 DNA reads TGTGCCTGGAAGGGACAGGGAGGTCAGCAGTACTTC. Translating gives CAWKGQGGQQYF.

This clonotype showed up many times. J is TRBJ1-2 and V is TRBV3-1, with 7 positions matching TRBD1. The germline gives CDR1 LGHDT, CDR2 YNNKEL (reference sequence). V lost 4 bases, J lost 6 bases, and 8 bases stayed unmatched. This CDR3 has 14 residues. CDR3 sequence reads: CASSPLTGRDGYTF. CDR3 nucleotide sequence: TGTGCCAGCAGCCCGCTGACAGGGAGAGATGGCTACACCTTC.

The chain joins TRBV3-1 to TRBJ1-6; weak D call: TRBD1 (5 bases). The V end was cut by 3 bases, the J end by 11 bases, with 14 bases between. The CDR3 is 14 amino acids. Germline V gene sequence: CDR1 LGHDT, CDR2 YNNKEL (reference sequence). The CDR3 region is CASSHMGRGAPLHF. CDR3 in DNA: TGTGCCAGCAGCCACATGGGGCGGGGGGCACCCCTCCACTTT.

At least ten counts were recorded for this clonotype. This chain links TRBV5-1 with TRBJ1-2; D not certain. The CDR3 is 12 residues long. V lost 1 base, J lost 4 bases, and 5 bases lay in between. Germline lookup yields CDR1 SGHRS and CDR2 YFSETQ. In DNA form, the CDR3 reads TGCGCCAGCAGCTTGAATGGCTATGGCTACACCTTC. Translated, it gives CASSLNGYGYTF.

In this sample, this clonotype turned up many times. The chain links TRBV11-2 to TRBJ2-7, with D unresolved. V was shortened by 3 bases and J by 3 bases, with 9 bases between the two germline ends. The CDR3 runs to 13 residues. Germline assignment: CDR1 SGHAT and CDR2 FQNNGV. The CDR3 loop reads CASSLIEFYEQYF. CDR3 nucleotide sequence: TGTGCCAGCAGCTTGATTGAATTCTACGAGCAGTACTTC.

This clonotype was found many times. This chain joins TRBV3-1 and TRBJ1-6, with D uncertain. Germline loops: CDR1 LGHDT, CDR2 YNNKEL (reference sequence). The CDR3 covers 14 residues. Trimming shortened V by 4 bases and J by 5 bases, and 9 bases separated the two germline ends. The CDR3 DNA reads as TGTGCCAGCAGCCCCACAGCTAATAATTCACCCCTCCACTTT. It encodes CASSPTANNSPLHF.

The chain has TRBV19 and TRBJ2-1, with TRBD2 as a possible D gene (5 bases). This CDR3 comprises 15 residues. Looked up from germline, CDR1 is LNHDA and CDR2 is SQIVND (reference sequence). The V and J ends lost 3 bases and 4 bases respectively, with 13 bases between them. As DNA, the CDR3 is TGTGCCAGTAGTATTTACGGGGAACCTTACAATGAGCAGTTCTTC. Its protein product is CASSIYGEPYNEQFF.

The chain combines TRBV5-1 with TRBJ2-3; the D is unclear. V shed 4 bases and J shed 2 bases, with 8 bases lying between them. Germline CDR1 is SGHRS and CDR2 is YFSETQ. CDR3 length: 13 residues. The CDR3 region has the DNA TGCGCCAGCAGCCTCCGGAACACAGATACGCAGTATTTT. Translated: CASSLRNTDTQYF.

This clonotype was counted a few times. V and J are TRBV4-1 and TRBJ1-5; 10 bases map to TRBD1. Germline values: CDR1 MGHRA, CDR2 YSYEKL. CDR3 length equals 17 residues. After removal of 4 bases from V and 3 bases from J, the junction contained 9 bases not matched to a gene. The CDR3 DNA is TGCGCCAGCAGCCTCCTCCTCGGGACAGGGGACAATCAGCCCCAGCATTTT. Encoded protein: CASSLLLGTGDNQPQHF.

This clonotype was detected only a few times. The chain recombines TRBV7-9 with TRBJ1-3; maybe TRBD1 (6 bases). Germline loops: CDR1 SEHNR, CDR2 FQNEAQ (reference sequence). Between the trimmed V and J ends, which lost 2 bases and 4 bases, there was a span of 12 bases. The CDR3 is made up of 15 amino acids. Written as DNA, the CDR3 is TGTGCCAGCAGCTTACAGTCAGGGGCCGGAAACACCATATATTTT. Translation gives CASSLQSGAGNTIYF.

This clonotype was recorded at least ten times. This chain joins TRBV20-1 and TRBJ1-1, with D possibly matching TRBD1 (5 bases). The CDR3 sequence is 12 residues long. V gave up 3 bases and J gave up 4 bases, with 9 bases separating them. Germline V gene data show CDR1 as DFQATT and CDR2 as SNEGSKA (reference sequence). The CDR3: CSASQGSTEAFF. The CDR3 DNA reads TGCAGTGCTAGTCAGGGTTCCACTGAAGCTTTCTTT.

In this sample, this clonotype turned up a few times. The chain joins TRBV27 to TRBJ1-3, with 8 bases lining up with TRBD1. The CDR3 spans 16 residues. V was clipped by 5 bases and J by 2 bases; unmatched bases: 8. Germline V lookup: CDR1 MNHEY, CDR2 SMNVEV (reference sequence). Here the CDR3 reads CASSAAPRGPGNTIYF. The CDR3, as DNA: TGTGCCAGCAGTGCCGCCCCCAGGGGGCCTGGAAACACCATATATTTT.

In its sample, this clonotype was seen a few times. This chain links TRBV4-1 with TRBJ1-4; D is ambiguous. Germline CDR1 and CDR2: MGHRA and YSYEKL. The CDR3 loop spans 15 amino acids. Trimming removed 0 bases from V and 5 bases from J, with 10 bases in between. As DNA, the CDR3 is TGCGCCAGCAGCCAAGAAGGACTGAGAAATGAAAAACTGTTTTTT. Translating gives CASSQEGLRNEKLFF.

The genes are TRBV7-8 and TRBJ1-2; D remains ambiguous. CDR1 and CDR2 from the germline V gene are SGHVS and FQNEAQ. The V end lost 5 bases, the J end lost 4 bases, and 11 bases lay between the germline ends. The CDR3 is 13 residues long. CDR3 in amino acids: CASSRLLGYGYTF. The CDR3 DNA reads as TGTGCCAGCAGCCGACTTCTTGGCTATGGCTACACCTTC.

This clonotype was seen a handful of times. The chain has TRBV12-3 or TRBV12-4 and TRBJ2-3; 12 nucleotides line up with TRBD2. V shed 3 bases and J 10 bases; nucleotides not matched to a gene: 8. The CDR3 covers 15 residues. CDR3 sequence (DNA): TGTGCCAGCAGTTTCCCCCTAGCGGGGGGGCAGGCGCAGTATTTT. It codes for CASSFPLAGGQAQYF.